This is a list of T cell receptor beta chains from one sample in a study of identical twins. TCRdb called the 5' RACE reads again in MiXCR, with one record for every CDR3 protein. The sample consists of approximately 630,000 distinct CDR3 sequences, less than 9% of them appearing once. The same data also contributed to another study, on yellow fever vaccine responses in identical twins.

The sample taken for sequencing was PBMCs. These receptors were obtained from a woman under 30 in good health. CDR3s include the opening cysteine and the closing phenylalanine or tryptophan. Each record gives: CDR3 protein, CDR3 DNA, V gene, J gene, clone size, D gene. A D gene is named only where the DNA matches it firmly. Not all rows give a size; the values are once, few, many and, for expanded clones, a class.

CDR3aa: CASSAGLAGLYPYF
CDR3nt: TGTGCCAGCAGCGCGGGACTAGCGGGGCTTTATCCGTATTTT
v_gene: TRBV7-9
j_gene: TRBJ2-3
abundance: .
d_gene: TRBD2

CDR3aa: CASSYSGTGGNTEAFF
CDR3nt: TGCGCCAGCAGCTACTCCGGGACAGGGGGGAACACTGAAGCTTTCTTT
v_gene: TRBV5-1
j_gene: TRBJ1-1
abundance: few
d_gene: TRBD1

CDR3aa: CASGQSNQPQHF
CDR3nt: TGTGCCAGCGGACAGAGCAATCAGCCCCAGCATTTT
v_gene: TRBV7-9
j_gene: TRBJ1-5
abundance: many
d_gene: .

CDR3aa: CASHAQYNSPLHF
CDR3nt: TGTGCCAGCCATGCGCAGTATAATTCACCCCTCCACTTT
v_gene: TRBV28
j_gene: TRBJ1-6
abundance: .
d_gene: .

CDR3aa: CASTSALGTKNTEAFF
CDR3nt: TGTGCCAGCACCTCAGCCCTCGGGACAAAGAACACTGAAGCTTTCTTT
v_gene: TRBV12-3/TRBV12-4
j_gene: TRBJ1-1
abundance: many
d_gene: .

CDR3aa: CASSSELAGATDTQYF
CDR3nt: TGTGCCAGCAGTTCCGAATTAGCGGGTGCCACAGATACGCAGTATTTT
v_gene: TRBV6-5
j_gene: TRBJ2-3
abundance: few
d_gene: TRBD2

CDR3aa: CASSLDGRETHEQYF
CDR3nt: TGTGCCAGCAGCTTAGATGGGCGGGAGACCCACGAGCAGTACTTC
v_gene: TRBV7-9
j_gene: TRBJ2-7
abundance: few
d_gene: TRBD2

CDR3aa: CASSLVGGTSLPGDHNEQFF
CDR3nt: TGTGCCAGCAGCTTAGTGGGAGGGACTAGCCTACCCGGGGACCACAATGAGCAGTTCTTC
v_gene: TRBV11-2
j_gene: TRBJ2-1
abundance: many
d_gene: TRBD2

CDR3aa: CASSEALGGTEAFF
CDR3nt: TGTGCCAGCAGTGAAGCGTTAGGGGGCACTGAAGCTTTCTTT
v_gene: TRBV2
j_gene: TRBJ1-1
abundance: many
d_gene: .

CDR3aa: CASSLETVRQFF
CDR3nt: TGCGCCAGCAGCCTGGAAACCGTGCGGCAGTTCTTC
v_gene: TRBV5-1
j_gene: TRBJ2-1
abundance: few
d_gene: .

CDR3aa: CSVLEAGAADTQYF
CDR3nt: TGCAGCGTTCTAGAGGCGGGAGCAGCAGATACGCAGTATTTT
v_gene: TRBV29-1
j_gene: TRBJ2-3
abundance: few
d_gene: TRBD2